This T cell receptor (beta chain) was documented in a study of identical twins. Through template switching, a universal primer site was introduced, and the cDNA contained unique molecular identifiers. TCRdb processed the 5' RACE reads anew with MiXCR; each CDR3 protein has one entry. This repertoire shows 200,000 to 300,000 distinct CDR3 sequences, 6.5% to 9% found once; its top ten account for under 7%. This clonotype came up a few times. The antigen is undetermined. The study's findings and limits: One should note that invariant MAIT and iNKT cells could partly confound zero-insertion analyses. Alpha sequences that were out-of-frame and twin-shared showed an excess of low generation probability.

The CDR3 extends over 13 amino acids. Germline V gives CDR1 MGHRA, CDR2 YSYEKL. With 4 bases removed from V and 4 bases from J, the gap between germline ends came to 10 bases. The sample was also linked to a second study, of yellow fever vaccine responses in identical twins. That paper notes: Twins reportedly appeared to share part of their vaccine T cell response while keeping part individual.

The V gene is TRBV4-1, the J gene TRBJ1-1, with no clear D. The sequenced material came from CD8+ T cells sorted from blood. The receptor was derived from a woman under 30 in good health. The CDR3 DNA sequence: TGCGCCAGCAGCCCACCGATGGGCACTGAAGCTTTCTTT. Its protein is CASSPPMGTEAFF.